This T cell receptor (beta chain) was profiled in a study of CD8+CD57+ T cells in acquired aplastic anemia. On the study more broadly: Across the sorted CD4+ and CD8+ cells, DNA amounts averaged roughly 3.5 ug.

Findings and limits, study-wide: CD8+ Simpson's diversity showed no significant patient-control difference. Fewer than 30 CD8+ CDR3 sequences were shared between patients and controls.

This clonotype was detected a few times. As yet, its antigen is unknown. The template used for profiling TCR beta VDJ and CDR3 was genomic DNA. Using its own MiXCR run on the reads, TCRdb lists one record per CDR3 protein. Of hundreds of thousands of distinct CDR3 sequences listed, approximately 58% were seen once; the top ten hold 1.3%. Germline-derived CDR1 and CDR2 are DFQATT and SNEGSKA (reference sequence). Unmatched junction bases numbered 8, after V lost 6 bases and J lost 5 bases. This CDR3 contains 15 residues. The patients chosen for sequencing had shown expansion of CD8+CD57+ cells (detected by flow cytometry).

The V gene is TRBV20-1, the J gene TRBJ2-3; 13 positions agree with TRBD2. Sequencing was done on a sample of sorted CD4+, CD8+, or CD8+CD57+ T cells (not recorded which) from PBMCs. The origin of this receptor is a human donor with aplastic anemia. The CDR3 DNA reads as TGCAGTGCCCTACGGGGACTAGCGGGACTAGATACGCAGTATTTT. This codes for CSALRGLAGLDTQYF.